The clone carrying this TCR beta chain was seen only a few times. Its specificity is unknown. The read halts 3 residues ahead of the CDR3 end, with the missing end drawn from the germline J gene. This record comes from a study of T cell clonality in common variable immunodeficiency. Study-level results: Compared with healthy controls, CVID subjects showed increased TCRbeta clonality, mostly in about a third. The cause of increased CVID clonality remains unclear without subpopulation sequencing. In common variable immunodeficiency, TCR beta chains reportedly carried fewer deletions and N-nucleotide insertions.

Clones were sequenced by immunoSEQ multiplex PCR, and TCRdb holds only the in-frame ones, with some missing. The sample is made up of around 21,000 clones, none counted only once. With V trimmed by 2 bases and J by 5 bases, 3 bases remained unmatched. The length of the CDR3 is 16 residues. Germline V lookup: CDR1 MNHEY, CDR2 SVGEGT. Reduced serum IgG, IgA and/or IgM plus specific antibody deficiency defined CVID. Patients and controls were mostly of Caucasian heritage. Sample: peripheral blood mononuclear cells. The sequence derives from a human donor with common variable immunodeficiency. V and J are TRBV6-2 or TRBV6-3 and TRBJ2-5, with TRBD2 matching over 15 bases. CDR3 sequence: CASSYGTSGGPETQYF. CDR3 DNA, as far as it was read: TGTGCCAGCAGTTACGGGACTAGCGGGGGGCCGGAGACC.